The rows below give T cell receptor beta chains drawn from one sample of a study of shared clonotypes between healthy human individuals. Generated by immunoSEQ multiplex PCR, the TCRdb table keeps only in-frame clones and is missing some. The sample yields over 2 million clones, around 96% seen once. Sequencing was performed on naive CD8+ T cells sorted from blood. These TCRs come from a man aged 18-30 years in good health. Each CDR3 is given with its conserved first and last residue. The D gene is left open where the match is weak. Only part of the rows carry a size: once, few, many, or a class if the clone is expanded.

D	V	size	length	J	DNA	CDR3
TRBD2	TRBV10-2	NA	18	TRBJ2-1	TGCGCCAGCAGTGAGTCGGGACTAGCGGGGGCCCCCTACAATGAGCAGTTCTTC	CASSESGLAGAPYNEQFF
TRBD1	TRBV28	NA	15	TRBJ2-7	TGTGCCAGCACCTCCCCCCGGGACAGTCTCTACGAGCAGTACTTC	CASTSPRDSLYEQYF
TRBD2	TRBV2	NA	17	TRBJ2-3	TGTGCCAGCAGCCAAAGGGGGACTAGCGGGTCCACAGATACGCAGTATTTT	CASSQRGTSGSTDTQYF
NA	TRBV2	NA	12	TRBJ1-5	TGTGCCAGCAGTGCGGTTGGTCAGCCCCAGCATTTT	CASSAVGQPQHF
NA	TRBV19	few	14	TRBJ1-1	TGTGCCAGTAGTCTACTGGGGGTTCTGGCTGAAGCTTTCTTT	CASSLLGVLAEAFF
TRBD1	TRBV4-3	NA	17	TRBJ2-2	TGCGCCAGCAGCACTAAGGAAAGGGCAGGGGGAGCCGGGGAGCTGTTTTTT	CASSTKERAGGAGELFF
NA	TRBV4-1	NA	14	TRBJ2-1	TGCGCCAGCAGCCAAGTCTCCAGGGACAATGAGCAGTTCTTC	CASSQVSRDNEQFF
NA	TRBV7-8	NA	13	TRBJ2-7	TGTGCCAGCAGCTTAGCTCCTACAGACGAGCAGTACTTC	CASSLAPTDEQYF
NA	TRBV7-9	NA	15	TRBJ1-1	TGTGCCAGCAGCTTGCAGATTGGCGAGGTGCCTGAAGCTTTCTTT	CASSLQIGEVPEAFF
TRBD2	TRBV30	once	15	TRBJ2-1	TGTGCCTGGACCGGGACTAGCGGCTCCTACAATGAGCAGTTCTTC	CAWTGTSGSYNEQFF
TRBD2	TRBV6-1	NA	17	TRBJ2-3	TGTGCCAGCAGTGACCTACGACTAGCGGGTGTTGGAGATACGCAGTATTTT	CASSDLRLAGVGDTQYF
NA	TRBV6-5	once	16	TRBJ1-1	TGTGCCAGCAGTTACTCATCCCCGAGGGTTAACACTGAAGCTTTCTTT	CASSYSSPRVNTEAFF
NA	TRBV10-2	NA	15	TRBJ1-4	TGCGCCAGCAGTGATAGGGCAGGCACTAATGAAAAACTGTTTTTT	CASSDRAGTNEKLFF
TRBD2	TRBV27	NA	13	TRBJ2-7	TGTGCCAGCAGTTTAACTAGCGGGGCCGAGCAGTACTTC	CASSLTSGAEQYF
TRBD2	TRBV18	NA	14	TRBJ2-7	TGTGCCAGCTCACCAGAAAGCGGGAACTACGAGCAGTACTTC	CASSPESGNYEQYF
NA	TRBV6-5	NA	12	TRBJ1-2	TGTGCCAGCAGATCTGACAGCCCAGGCTACACCTTC	CASRSDSPGYTF
NA	TRBV7-9	once	11	TRBJ1-1	TGTGCCAGCAAAGGGGGCACTGAAGCTTTCTTT	CASKGGTEAFF
NA	TRBV9	NA	15	TRBJ1-3	TGTGCCAGCAGCGTAGCCCTCAGCGGAGGAAACACCATATATTTT	CASSVALSGGNTIYF
TRBD2	TRBV13	NA	16	TRBJ2-3	TGTGCCAGCAGTTTCACTAGCGGGAGGGCCTCAGATACGCAGTATTTT	CASSFTSGRASDTQYF
NA	TRBV7-9	NA	12	TRBJ1-6	TGTGCCAGCAGCGCCAGGGAATCACCCCTCCACTTT	CASSARESPLHF
NA	TRBV4-1	NA	15	TRBJ2-7	TGCGCCAGCAGCCAAGGTGCGGGCAAGTCGTACGAGCAGTACTTC	CASSQGAGKSYEQYF
NA	TRBV30	NA	13	TRBJ1-5	TGTGCCTGGAGTGTACTGGAAAATCAGCCCCAGCATTTT	CAWSVLENQPQHF
NA	TRBV18	NA	13	TRBJ1-2	TGTGCCAGCTCACCTTCGGAGAGCTATGGCTACACCTTC	CASSPSESYGYTF
TRBD1	TRBV30	NA	14	TRBJ2-7	TGTGCCTGGAGTGCCGGGACAGGGGCGAACGAGCAGTACTTC	CAWSAGTGANEQYF
TRBD1	TRBV7-9	NA	15	TRBJ1-2	TGTGCCAGCAGCTTAGCCGGACAGGGGAACTATGGCTACACCTTC	CASSLAGQGNYGYTF
TRBD2	TRBV11-2	NA	16	TRBJ2-7	TGTGCCAGCAGCTTAATACTAGCGGAGCCGTCCTACGAGCAGTACTTC	CASSLILAEPSYEQYF
NA	TRBV5-6	NA	14	TRBJ1-6	TGTGCCAGCAGCTTGTCCCCAACGAATTCACCCCTCCACTTT	CASSLSPTNSPLHF
NA	TRBV4-3	NA	16	TRBJ2-7	TGCGCCAGCAGCCAAGATCGGTCTGAGAGCTCCTACGAGCAGTACTTC	CASSQDRSESSYEQYF
NA	TRBV4-1	NA	17	TRBJ2-3	TGCGCCAGCAGCCAGGGTCGTGAGGGGCCAGACACAGATACGCAGTATTTT	CASSQGREGPDTDTQYF
TRBD2	TRBV9	NA	15	TRBJ2-3	TGTGCCAGCAGCCCCAGCGGGGGGAGCACAGATACGCAGTATTTT	CASSPSGGSTDTQYF
NA	TRBV27	NA	18	TRBJ1-5	TGTGCCAGCAGTCGAAGGGGTCAAGGTTTAGATAGCAATCAGCCCCAGCATTTT	CASSRRGQGLDSNQPQHF
NA	TRBV6-1	NA	16	TRBJ2-3	TGTGCCAGCAGTGAAGGTATGGGGTCTAGCACAGATACGCAGTATTTT	CASSEGMGSSTDTQYF
NA	TRBV6-5	NA	14	TRBJ1-1	TGTGCCAGCAGTTACCCCGGGGCGGACACTGAAGCTTTCTTT	CASSYPGADTEAFF
TRBD1	TRBV5-8	NA	13	TRBJ1-2	TGTGCCAGCAGCCTCGGACAGGCTACAGGCTACACCTTC	CASSLGQATGYTF
NA	TRBV7-3	few	14	TRBJ2-7	TGTGCCAGCAGCTTAGAGGGCACCACCTACGAGCAGTACTTC	CASSLEGTTYEQYF
NA	TRBV6-6	NA	16	TRBJ1-5	TGTGCCAGCAGGCCCCCAGCGGGCGACGGCAATCAGCCCCAGCATTTT	CASRPPAGDGNQPQHF
TRBD2	TRBV7-2	NA	21	TRBJ2-7	TGTGCCAGCAGCTTAGCCTTCTTTTTCGGGACTAGCGGGAGTAAGACCTACGAGCAGTACTTC	CASSLAFFFGTSGSKTYEQYF
NA	TRBV13	NA	16	TRBJ1-2	TGTGCCAGCAGCTTAGGCCGTGGGGGGGAACTCTATGGCTACACCTTC	CASSLGRGGELYGYTF
TRBD2	TRBV14	NA	14	TRBJ2-7	TGTGCCAGCAGCCAGGGCGGGGGGCCGTACGAGCAGTACTTC	CASSQGGGPYEQYF
NA	TRBV6-5	NA	14	TRBJ2-1	TGTGCCAGCAGTCTCCTCCCGGAATACAATGAGCAGTTCTTC	CASSLLPEYNEQFF